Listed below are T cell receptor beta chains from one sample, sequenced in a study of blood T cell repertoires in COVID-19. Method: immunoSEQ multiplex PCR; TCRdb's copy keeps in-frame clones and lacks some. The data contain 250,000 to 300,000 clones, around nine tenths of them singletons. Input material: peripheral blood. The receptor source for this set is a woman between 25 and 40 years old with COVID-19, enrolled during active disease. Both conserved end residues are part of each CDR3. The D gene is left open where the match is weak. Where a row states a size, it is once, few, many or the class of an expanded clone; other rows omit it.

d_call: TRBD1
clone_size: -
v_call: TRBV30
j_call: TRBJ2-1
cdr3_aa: CGADRGMNEQFF
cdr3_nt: TGTGGCGCGGACAGGGGTATGAATGAGCAGTTCTTC

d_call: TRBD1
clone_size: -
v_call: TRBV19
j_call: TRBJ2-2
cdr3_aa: CASSVWDRGSGELFF
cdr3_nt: TGTGCCAGCTCGGTGTGGGACAGGGGTAGCGGGGAGCTGTTTTTT

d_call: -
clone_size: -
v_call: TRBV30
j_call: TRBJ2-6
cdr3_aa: CAWSWSSGANVLTF
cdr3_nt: TGTGCCTGGAGCTGGAGCTCTGGGGCCAACGTCCTGACTTTC

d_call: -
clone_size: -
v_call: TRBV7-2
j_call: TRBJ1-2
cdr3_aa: CASSADRNYGYTF
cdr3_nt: TGTGCCAGCAGCGCTGACAGGAACTATGGCTACACCTTC

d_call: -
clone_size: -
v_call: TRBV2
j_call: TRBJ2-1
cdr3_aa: CASSGTDYNEQFF
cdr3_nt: TGTGCCAGCAGTGGGACAGACTACAATGAGCAGTTCTTC

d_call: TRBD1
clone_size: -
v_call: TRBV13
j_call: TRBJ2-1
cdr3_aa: CASSFSNPGQVSGNEQFF
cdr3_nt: TGTGCCAGCAGCTTCTCAAACCCGGGACAGGTCTCCGGTAATGAGCAGTTCTTC

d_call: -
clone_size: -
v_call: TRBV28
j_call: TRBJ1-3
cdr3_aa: CASIIDPGRGSGNTIYF
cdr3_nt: TGTGCCAGCATCATCGACCCGGGCAGGGGCTCTGGAAACACCATATATTTT

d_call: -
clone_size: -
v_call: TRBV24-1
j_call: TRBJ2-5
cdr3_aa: CATSEPAGGGETQYF
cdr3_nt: TGTGCCACCAGTGAGCCCGCGGGTGGGGGGGAGACCCAGTACTTC

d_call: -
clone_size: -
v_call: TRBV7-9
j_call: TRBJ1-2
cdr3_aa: CASSLAGGMSAGYTF
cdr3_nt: TGTGCCAGCAGCTTAGCGGGAGGCATGTCGGCTGGCTACACCTTC

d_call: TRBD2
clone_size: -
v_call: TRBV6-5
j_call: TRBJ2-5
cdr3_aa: CAEGRTSGGETQYF
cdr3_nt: TGTGCGGAGGGTAGGACTAGCGGGGGGGAGACCCAGTACTTC

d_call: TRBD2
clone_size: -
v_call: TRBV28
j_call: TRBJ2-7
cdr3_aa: CASRGSGSPYEQYF
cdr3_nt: TGTGCCAGCAGGGGGAGCGGGAGTCCCTACGAGCAGTACTTC

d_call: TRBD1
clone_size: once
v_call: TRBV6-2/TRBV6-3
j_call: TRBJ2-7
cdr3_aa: CASSYLIRQGLTYEQYF
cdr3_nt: TGTGCCAGCAGTTACTTGATTCGACAGGGTCTTACCTACGAGCAGTACTTC

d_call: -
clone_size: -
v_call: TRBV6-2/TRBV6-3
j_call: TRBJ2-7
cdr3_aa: CASSYGGLTLYF
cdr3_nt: TGTGCCAGCAGTTACGGGGGACTCACTCTGTACTTC

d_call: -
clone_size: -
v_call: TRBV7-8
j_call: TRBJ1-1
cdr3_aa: CASSPRRGTSRSVGEAFF
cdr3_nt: TGTGCCAGCAGCCCGAGACGGGGGACGAGCCGATCTGTGGGGGAAGCTTTCTTT

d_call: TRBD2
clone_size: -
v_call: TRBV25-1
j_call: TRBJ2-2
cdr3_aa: CASKREGTTGELFF
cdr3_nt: TGTGCCAGCAAGCGGGAGGGAACCACCGGGGAGCTGTTTTTT

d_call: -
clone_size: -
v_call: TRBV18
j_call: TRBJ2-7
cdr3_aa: CASSPAYRHQYEQYF
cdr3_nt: TGTGCCAGCTCACCTGCGTACAGGCATCAATACGAGCAGTACTTC

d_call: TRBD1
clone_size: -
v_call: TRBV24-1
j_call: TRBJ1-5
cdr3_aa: CATSGAGGDQPQHF
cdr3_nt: TGTGCCACCAGTGGAGCAGGGGGCGATCAGCCCCAGCATTTT

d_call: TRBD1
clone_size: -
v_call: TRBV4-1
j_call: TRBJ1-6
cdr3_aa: CASSQDPRTGEHSPLHF
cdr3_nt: TGCGCCAGCAGCCAAGATCCCAGGACAGGGGAACATTCACCCCTCCACTTT

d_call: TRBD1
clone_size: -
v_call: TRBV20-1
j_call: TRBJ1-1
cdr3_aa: CSASSRGRSEAFF
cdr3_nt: TGCAGTGCTAGTTCTAGGGGGCGATCTGAAGCTTTCTTT

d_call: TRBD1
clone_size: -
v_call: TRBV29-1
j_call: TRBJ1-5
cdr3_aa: CSVWDRGLNQPQHF
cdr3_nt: TGCAGCGTTTGGGACAGGGGGCTGAATCAGCCCCAGCATTTT

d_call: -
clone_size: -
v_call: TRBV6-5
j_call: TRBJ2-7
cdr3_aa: CASTLQEGWRVEQYF
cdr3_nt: TGTGCCAGCACCCTACAGGAGGGGTGGAGGGTCGAGCAGTACTTC

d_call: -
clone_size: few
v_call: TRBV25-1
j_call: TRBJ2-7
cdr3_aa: CASSPDKPPYEQYF
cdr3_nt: TGTGCCAGCAGCCCTGACAAACCTCCCTACGAGCAGTACTTC

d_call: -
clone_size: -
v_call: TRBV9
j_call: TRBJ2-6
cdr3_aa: CASSPTGGSGANVLTF
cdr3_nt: TGTGCCAGCAGCCCAACGGGTGGCTCTGGGGCCAACGTCCTGACTTTC

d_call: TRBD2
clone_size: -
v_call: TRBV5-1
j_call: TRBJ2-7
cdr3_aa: CASSGRGLAGVNYEQYF
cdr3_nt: TGCGCCAGCAGCGGGCGGGGACTAGCGGGGGTAAACTACGAGCAGTACTTC

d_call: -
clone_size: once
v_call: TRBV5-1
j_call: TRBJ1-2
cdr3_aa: CASSLAPQSLNYGYTF
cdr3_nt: TGCGCCAGCAGCTTGGCCCCGCAGTCCCTTAACTATGGCTACACCTTC

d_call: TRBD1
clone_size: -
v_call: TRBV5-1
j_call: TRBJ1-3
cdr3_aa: CASSWGTAGNTIYF
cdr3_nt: TGCGCCAGCAGCTGGGGGACAGCTGGAAACACCATATATTTT

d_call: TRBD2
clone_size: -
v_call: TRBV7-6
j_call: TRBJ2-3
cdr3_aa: CASSFKAGGADTQYF
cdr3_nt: TGTGCCAGCAGCTTTAAAGCGGGAGGGGCAGATACGCAGTATTTT

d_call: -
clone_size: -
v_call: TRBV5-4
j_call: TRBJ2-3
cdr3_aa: CASSLPGPASTDTQYF
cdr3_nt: TGTGCCAGCAGCTTGCCAGGGCCAGCGAGCACAGATACGCAGTATTTT

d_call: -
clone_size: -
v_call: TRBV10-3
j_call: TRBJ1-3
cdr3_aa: CAILSGNTIYF
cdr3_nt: TGTGCCATCCTGTCTGGAAACACCATATATTTT

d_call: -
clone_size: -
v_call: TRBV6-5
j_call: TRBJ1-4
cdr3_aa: CASSRREGAELFF
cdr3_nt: TGTGCCAGCAGCCGACGGGAGGGAGCGGAACTGTTTTTT

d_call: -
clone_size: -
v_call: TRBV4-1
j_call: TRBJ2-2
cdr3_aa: CATLYLTGTGELFF
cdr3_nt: TGCGCCACACTATATTTAACAGGTACCGGGGAGCTGTTTTTT

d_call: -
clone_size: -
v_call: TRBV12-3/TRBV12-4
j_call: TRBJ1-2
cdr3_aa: CASSSDSFGYTF
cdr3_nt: TGTGCCAGCAGTTCCGACAGCTTTGGCTACACCTTC

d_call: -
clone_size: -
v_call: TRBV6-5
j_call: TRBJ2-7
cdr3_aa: CASSGLPISYEQYF
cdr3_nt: TGTGCCAGTTCTGGACTGCCAATTTCTTACGAGCAGTACTTC

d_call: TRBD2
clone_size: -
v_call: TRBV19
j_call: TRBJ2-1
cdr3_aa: CASSVTGTSGIAEQFF
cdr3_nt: TGTGCCAGTAGTGTAACCGGGACTAGCGGGATAGCTGAGCAGTTCTTC

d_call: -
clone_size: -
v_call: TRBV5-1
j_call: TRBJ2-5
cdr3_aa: CASSLVGAQETQYF
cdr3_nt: TGCGCCAGCAGCTTGGTTGGGGCCCAAGAGACCCAGTACTTC

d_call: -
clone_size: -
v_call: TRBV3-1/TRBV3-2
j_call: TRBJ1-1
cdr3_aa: CASSLGGPWNTEAFF
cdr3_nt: TGTGCCAGCAGCTTGGGGGGGCCGTGGAACACTGAAGCTTTCTTT

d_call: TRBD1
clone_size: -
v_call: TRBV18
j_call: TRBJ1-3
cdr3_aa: CASSPQGATPGNTIYF
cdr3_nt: TGTGCCAGCTCACCACAGGGGGCTACCCCTGGAAACACCATATATTTT

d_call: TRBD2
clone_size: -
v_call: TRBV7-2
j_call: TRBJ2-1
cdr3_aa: CASSSEAGGHYEQFF
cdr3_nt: TGTGCCAGCAGCTCAGAAGCGGGAGGCCATTATGAGCAGTTCTTC

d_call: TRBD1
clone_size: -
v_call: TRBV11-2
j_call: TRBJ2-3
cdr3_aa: CASSSRTGGQDTQYF
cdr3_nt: TGTGCCAGCAGCTCCCGGACAGGGGGGCAAGATACGCAGTATTTT

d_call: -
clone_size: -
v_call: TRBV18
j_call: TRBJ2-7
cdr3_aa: CASSPERTSYEQYF
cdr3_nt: TGTGCCAGCTCACCGGAAAGGACAAGCTACGAGCAGTACTTC

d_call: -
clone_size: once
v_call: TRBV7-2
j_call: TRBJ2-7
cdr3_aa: CASSSGLTLGYEQYF
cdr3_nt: TGTGCCAGCAGCTCCGGACTTACCTTGGGCTACGAGCAGTACTTC

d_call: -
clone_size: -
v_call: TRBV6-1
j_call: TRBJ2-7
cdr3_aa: CASTSRGSSYEQYF
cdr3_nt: TGTGCCAGCACTTCGCGGGGCAGCTCCTACGAGCAGTACTTC

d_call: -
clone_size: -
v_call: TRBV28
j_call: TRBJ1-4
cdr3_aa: CASSLYQVHAGKLFF
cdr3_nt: TGTGCCAGCAGTTTATATCAGGTCCACGCCGGAAAACTGTTTTTT

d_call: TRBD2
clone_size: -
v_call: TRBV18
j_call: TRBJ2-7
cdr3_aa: CASEGGREQYF
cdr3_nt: TGTGCCAGCGAGGGAGGGCGCGAGCAGTACTTC

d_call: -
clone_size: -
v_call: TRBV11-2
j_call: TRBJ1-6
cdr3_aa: CASSLSPSSPLHF
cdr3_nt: TGTGCCAGCAGCTTATCCCCCAGTTCACCCCTCCACTTT

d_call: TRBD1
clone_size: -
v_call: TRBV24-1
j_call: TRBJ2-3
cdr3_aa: CATSGQGSSTDTQYF
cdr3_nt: TGTGCCACCAGTGGACAGGGTTCTAGCACAGATACGCAGTATTTT

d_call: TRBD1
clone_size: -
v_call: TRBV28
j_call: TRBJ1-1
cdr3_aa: CASSLWGDRGYTEAFF
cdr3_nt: TGTGCCAGCAGTTTATGGGGGGACAGAGGATACACTGAAGCTTTCTTT

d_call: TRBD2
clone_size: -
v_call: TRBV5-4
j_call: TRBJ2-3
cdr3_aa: CASSAPAGGADTQYF
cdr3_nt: TGTGCCAGCAGCGCGCCAGCGGGAGGCGCAGATACGCAGTATTTT

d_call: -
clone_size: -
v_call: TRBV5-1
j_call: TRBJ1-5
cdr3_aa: CASRLDSGQPQHF
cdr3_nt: TGCGCCAGCAGATTGGACAGTGGTCAGCCCCAGCATTTT

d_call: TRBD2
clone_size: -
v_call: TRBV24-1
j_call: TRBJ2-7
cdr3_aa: CATSDSGTSGRWEQYF
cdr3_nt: TGTGCCACCAGTGATTCCGGGACTAGCGGTAGGTGGGAGCAGTACTTC

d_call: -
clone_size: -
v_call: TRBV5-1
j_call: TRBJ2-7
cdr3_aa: CASSFTNNRGLDEQYF
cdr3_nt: TGCGCCAGCAGCTTTACGAATAACAGGGGACTGGACGAGCAGTACTTC

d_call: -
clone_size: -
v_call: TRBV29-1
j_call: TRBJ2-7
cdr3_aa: CSAAVSGQEVYEQYF
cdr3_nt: TGCAGCGCTGCGGTGTCGGGACAAGAAGTTTACGAGCAGTACTTC

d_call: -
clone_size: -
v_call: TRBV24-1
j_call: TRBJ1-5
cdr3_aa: CATSDGQASNQPQHF
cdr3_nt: TGTGCCACCAGTGATGGTCAGGCAAGCAATCAGCCCCAGCATTTT

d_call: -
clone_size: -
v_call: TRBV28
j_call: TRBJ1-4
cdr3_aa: CASSLAGIKLFF
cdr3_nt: TGTGCCAGCAGTTTAGCCGGGATTAAACTGTTTTTT

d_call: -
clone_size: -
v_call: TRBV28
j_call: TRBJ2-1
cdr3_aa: CASTPAKGAYNEQFF
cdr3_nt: TGTGCCAGCACCCCCGCCAAGGGGGCCTACAATGAGCAGTTCTTC

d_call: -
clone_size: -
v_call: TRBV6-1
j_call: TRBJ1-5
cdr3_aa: CASSEAGRRDQPQHF
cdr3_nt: TGTGCCAGCAGTGAAGCGGGGAGGAGGGATCAGCCCCAGCATTTT

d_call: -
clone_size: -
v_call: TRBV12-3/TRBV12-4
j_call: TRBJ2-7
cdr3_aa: CASREGQSYEQYF
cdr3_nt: TGTGCCAGCAGGGAGGGACAGAGCTACGAGCAGTACTTC

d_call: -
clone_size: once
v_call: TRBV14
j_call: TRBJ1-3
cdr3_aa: CASRISSGNTIYF
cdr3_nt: TGTGCCAGTAGAATTTCCTCTGGAAACACCATATATTTT

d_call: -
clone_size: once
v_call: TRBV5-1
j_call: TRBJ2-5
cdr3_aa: CASSRESVETQYF
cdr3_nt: TGCGCCAGCAGTAGGGAGAGTGTGGAGACCCAGTACTTC

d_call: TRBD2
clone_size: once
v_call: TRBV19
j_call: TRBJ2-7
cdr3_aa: CASSGGLAGDSEQYF
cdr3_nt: TGTGCCAGTAGTGGAGGACTAGCGGGAGATTCCGAGCAGTACTTC